Listed below are T cell receptor beta chains from one sample, sequenced in a study of cytomegalovirus exposure and HLA in healthy donors. TCRdb keeps only in-frame clones here, not all; method: immunoSEQ multiplex PCR. The sample lists 100,000 to 150,000 clones, over 75% occurring once. The sequencing sample was made of PBMCs. These receptors all come from a young man in good health and CMV-seronegative. CDR3s leave out the opening cysteine and the closing phenylalanine or tryptophan.

cdr3_aa	v_call	j_call
ASSLRGSPLH	TRBV13	TRBJ1-6
SSSLGDLAGLQETQY	TRBV7-9	TRBJ2-5
ASSVDYQETQY	TRBV7-9	TRBJ2-5
ASSPTGGTEGEQY	TRBV18	TRBJ2-7
ASSQRGGGTEAF	TRBV6-1	TRBJ1-1
ASSSWQGYGYT	TRBV6-5	TRBJ1-2
ASSFKAGGSGAQY	TRBV5-1	TRBJ2-5
ASSETQNLRLEQY	TRBV6-1	TRBJ2-7
ASSRQNYGYT	TRBV25-1	TRBJ1-2
ASSPKTGYEQY	TRBV19	TRBJ2-7
ASSSDTNYEQY	TRBV5-8	TRBJ2-7
AISELTSSTDTQY	TRBV10-3	TRBJ2-3
ASSTGQGSSSGYT	TRBV6-5	TRBJ1-2
ASTGTGGPADGNQPQH	TRBV21-1	TRBJ1-5
ASSLGEQLSSYNSPLH	TRBV5-1	TRBJ1-6
ASSASGGSYNEQF	TRBV6-1	TRBJ2-1
ASSSVSGGNYGYT	TRBV28	TRBJ1-2
ASSRGQGTNTGELF	TRBV18	TRBJ2-2
ASSPLNLGSNSYEQY	TRBV18	TRBJ2-7
ASSISSGFQNTEAF	TRBV7-2	TRBJ1-1
AGLTGGQRNSQY	TRBV6-5	TRBJ2-4
ASSFGRGAYEQY	TRBV7-2	TRBJ2-7
ASSRQSYNSPLH	TRBV6-5	TRBJ1-6
ASSTSGFGYQPQH	TRBV19	TRBJ1-5
ATTGPGLLNSPLH	TRBV2	TRBJ1-6
ASSPRDRATYEQY	TRBV5-1	TRBJ2-7
ASSIDGGRATGANVLT	TRBV19	TRBJ2-6